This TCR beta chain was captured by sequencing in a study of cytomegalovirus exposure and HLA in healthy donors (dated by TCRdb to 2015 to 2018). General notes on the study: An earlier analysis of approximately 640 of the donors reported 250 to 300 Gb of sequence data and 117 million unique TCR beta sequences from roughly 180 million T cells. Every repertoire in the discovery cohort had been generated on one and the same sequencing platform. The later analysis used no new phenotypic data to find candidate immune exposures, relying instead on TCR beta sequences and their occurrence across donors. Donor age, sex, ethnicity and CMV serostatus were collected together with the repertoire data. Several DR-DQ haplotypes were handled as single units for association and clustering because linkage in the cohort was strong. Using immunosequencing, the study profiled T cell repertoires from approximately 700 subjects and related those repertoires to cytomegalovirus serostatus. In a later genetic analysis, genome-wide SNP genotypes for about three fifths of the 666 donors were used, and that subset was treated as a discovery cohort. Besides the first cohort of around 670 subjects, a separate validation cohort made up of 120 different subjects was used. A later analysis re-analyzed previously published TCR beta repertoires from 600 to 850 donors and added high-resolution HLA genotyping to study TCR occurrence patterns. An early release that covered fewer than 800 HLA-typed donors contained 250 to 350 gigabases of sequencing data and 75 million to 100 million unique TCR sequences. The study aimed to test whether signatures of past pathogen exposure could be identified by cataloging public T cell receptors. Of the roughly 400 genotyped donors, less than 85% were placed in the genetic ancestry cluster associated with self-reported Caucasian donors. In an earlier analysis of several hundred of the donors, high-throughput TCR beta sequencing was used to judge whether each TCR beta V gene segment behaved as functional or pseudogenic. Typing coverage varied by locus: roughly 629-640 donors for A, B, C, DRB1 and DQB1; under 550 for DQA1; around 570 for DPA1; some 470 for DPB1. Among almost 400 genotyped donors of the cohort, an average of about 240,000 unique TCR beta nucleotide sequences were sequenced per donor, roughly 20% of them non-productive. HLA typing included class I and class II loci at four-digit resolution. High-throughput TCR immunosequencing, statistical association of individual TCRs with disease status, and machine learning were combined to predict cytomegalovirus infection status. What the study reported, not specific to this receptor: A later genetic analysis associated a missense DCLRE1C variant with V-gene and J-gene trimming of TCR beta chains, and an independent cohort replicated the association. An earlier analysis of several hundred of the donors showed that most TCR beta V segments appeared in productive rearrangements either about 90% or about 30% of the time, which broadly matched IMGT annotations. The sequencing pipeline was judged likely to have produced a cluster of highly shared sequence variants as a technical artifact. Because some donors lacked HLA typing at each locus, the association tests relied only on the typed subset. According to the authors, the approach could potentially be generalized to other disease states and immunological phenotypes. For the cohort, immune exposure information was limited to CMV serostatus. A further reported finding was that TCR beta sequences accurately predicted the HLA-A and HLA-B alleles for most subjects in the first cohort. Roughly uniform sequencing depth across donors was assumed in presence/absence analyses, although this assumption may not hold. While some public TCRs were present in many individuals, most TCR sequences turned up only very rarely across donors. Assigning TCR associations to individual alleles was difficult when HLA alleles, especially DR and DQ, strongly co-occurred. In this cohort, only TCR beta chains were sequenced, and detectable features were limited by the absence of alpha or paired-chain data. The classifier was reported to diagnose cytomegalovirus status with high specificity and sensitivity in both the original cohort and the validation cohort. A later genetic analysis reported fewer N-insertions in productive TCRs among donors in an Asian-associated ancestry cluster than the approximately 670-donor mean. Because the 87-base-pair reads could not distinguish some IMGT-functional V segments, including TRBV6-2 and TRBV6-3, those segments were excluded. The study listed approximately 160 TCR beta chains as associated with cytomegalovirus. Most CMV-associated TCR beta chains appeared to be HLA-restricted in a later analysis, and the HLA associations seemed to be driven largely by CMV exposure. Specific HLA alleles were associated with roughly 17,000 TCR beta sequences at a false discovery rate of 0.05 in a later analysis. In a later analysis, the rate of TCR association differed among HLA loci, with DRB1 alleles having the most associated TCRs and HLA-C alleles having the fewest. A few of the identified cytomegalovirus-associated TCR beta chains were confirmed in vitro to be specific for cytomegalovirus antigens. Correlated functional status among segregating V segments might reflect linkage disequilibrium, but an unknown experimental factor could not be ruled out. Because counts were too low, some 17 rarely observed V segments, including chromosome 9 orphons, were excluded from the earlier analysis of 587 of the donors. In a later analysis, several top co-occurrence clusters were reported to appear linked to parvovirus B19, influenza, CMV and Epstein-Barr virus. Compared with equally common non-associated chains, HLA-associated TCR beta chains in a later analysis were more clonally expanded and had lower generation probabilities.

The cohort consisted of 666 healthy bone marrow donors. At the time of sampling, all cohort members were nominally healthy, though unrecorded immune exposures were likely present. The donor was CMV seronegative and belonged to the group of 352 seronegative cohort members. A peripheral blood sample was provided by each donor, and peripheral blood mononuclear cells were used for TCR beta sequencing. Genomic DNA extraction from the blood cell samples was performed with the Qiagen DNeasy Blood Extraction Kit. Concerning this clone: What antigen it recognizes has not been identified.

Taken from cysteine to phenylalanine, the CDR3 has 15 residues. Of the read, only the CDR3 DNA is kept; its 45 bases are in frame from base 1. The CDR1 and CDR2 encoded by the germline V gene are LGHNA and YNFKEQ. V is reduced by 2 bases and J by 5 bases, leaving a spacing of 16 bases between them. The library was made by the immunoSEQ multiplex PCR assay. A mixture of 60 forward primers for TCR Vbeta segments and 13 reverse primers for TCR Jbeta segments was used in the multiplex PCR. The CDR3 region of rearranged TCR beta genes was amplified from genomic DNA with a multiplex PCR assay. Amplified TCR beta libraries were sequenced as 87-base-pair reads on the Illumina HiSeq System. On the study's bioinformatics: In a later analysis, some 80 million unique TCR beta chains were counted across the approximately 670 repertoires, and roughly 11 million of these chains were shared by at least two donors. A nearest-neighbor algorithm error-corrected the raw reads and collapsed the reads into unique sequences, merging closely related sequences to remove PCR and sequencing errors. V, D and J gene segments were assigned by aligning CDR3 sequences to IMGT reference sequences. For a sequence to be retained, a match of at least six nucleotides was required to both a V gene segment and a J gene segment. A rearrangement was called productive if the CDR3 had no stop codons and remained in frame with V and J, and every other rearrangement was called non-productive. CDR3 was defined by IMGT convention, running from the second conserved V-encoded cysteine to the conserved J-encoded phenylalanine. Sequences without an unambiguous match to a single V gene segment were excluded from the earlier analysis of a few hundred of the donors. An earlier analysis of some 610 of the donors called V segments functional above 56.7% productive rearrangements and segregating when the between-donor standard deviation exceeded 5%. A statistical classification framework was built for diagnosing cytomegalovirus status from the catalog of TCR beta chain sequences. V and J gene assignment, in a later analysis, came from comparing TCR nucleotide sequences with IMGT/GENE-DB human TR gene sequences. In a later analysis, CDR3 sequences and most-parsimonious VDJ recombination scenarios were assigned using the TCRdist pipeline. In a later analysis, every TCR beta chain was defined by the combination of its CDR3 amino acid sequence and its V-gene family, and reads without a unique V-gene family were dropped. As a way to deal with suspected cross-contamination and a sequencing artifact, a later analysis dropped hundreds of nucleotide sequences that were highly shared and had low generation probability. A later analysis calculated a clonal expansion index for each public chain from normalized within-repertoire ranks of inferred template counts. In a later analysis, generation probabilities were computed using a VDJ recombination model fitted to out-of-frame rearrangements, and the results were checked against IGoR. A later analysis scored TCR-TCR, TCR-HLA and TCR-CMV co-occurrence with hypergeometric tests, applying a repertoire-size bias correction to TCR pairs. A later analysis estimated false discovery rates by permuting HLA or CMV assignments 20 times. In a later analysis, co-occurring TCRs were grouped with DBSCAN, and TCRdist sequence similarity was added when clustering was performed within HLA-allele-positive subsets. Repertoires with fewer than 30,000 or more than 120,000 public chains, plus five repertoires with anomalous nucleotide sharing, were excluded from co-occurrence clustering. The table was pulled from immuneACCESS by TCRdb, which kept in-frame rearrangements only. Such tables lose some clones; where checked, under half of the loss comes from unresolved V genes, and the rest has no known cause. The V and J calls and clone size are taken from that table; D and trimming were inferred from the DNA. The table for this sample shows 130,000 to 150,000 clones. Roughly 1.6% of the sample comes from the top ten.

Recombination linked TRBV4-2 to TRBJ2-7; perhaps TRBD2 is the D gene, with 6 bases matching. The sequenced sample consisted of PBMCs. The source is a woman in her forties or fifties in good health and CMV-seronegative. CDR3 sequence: CASSQQAGDMHEQYF. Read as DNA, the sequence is TGTGCCAGCAGCCAACAAGCGGGCGATATGCACGAGCAGTACTTC.